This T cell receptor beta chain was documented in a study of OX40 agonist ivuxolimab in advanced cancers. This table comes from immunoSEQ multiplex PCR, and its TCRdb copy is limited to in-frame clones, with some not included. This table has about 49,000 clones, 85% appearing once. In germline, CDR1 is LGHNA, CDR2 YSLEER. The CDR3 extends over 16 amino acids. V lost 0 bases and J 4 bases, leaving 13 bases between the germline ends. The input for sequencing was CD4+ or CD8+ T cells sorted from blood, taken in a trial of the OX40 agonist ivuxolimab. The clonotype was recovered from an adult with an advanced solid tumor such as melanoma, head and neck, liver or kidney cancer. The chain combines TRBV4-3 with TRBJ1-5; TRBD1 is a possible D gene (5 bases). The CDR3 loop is CASSQDPGQPNQPQHF. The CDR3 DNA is TGCGCCAGCAGCCAAGATCCAGGGCAGCCTAATCAGCCCCAGCATTTT.